This TCR beta chain stems from a study of PD-1 blockade in classical Hodgkin lymphoma. Profiled with immunoSEQ multiplex PCR; TCRdb holds only in-frame clones, not every one. Here the sample spans 100,000 or so clones, roughly 87% being singletons. Germline V lookup: CDR1 SEHNR, CDR2 FQNEAQ (reference sequence). V gave up 5 bases and J gave up 7 bases, with 12 bases separating them. The CDR3 spans 13 residues. Time point noted: cycle 4 day 1 (C4D1), after more than five weeks of nivolumab. Every patient was affected by relapse after autologous stem cell transplantation, while exposure to brentuximab vedotin was not uniform.

This specimen was peripheral blood mononuclear cells (PBMCs), taken before the fourth cycle of nivolumab. The source of this sequence is a human donor with classical Hodgkin lymphoma. This rearrangement joins TRBV7-9 to TRBJ2-1; D not certain. The CDR3 spells CASSPPVINEQFF. The CDR3 DNA reads as TGTGCCAGCAGCCCCCCGGTTATAAATGAGCAGTTCTTC.